Presented here are 7 T cell receptor beta chains from one specimen sequenced in a study of blood T cells in healthy people across ages. The second PCR ran about 6 to 12 cycles with a sample-barcoded 5' primer and J-beta primers. TCRdb fed the 5' RACE reads into MiXCR, producing one record per CDR3 protein. The table records 750,000 to 950,000 distinct CDR3 sequences, 25% to 35% of them present only once. These data were likewise used in another study, on T cells of mothers and their children.

The sequenced material came from blood. The receptor set was obtained from a middle-aged woman in good health.

The sample holds many counts of this clonotype. This chain links TRBV10-3 with TRBJ2-7; 11 bases map to TRBD2. Per the germline V gene, CDR1 is ENHRY and CDR2 is SYGVKD. The CDR3 spans 20 residues. V trimming: 1 base; J trimming: 3 bases; junction bases outside the gene matches: 17. DNA for the CDR3: TGTGCCATCAGTGAGTTCCCCCCTGGGGCTAGCGGGGGGTCTGGCTACGAGCAGTACTTC. Its translation: CAISEFPPGASGGSGYEQYF.

This clonotype occurred a few times. The chain combines TRBV3-1 with TRBJ2-1; D is unclear. V was cut by 6 bases and J by 6 bases, with 6 bases left in between. This CDR3 is 11 amino acids long. The germline V gene encodes CDR1 LGHDT and CDR2 YNNKEL (reference sequence). The CDR3, as DNA: TGTGCCAGCAGATCCAGCAATGAGCAGTTCTTC. This encodes CASRSSNEQFF.

The table lists this clonotype with a few counts. The chain is built from TRBV7-2 and TRBJ1-5; D is undetermined. Per germline, CDR1 SGHTA and CDR2 FQGNSA. The CDR3 consists of 18 residues. The V gene lost 1 base and the J gene lost 0 bases, with 16 bases spanning the gap. This CDR3 reads CASSLVHGTSYSNQPQHF. The CDR3 DNA is TGTGCCAGCAGCTTAGTTCACGGCACCTCATATAGCAATCAGCCCCAGCATTTT. Looking up the rest from reference TRBV7-2 and TRBJ1-5 gives the full variable domain: GAGVSQSPSNKVTEKGKDVELRCDPISGHTALYWYRQSLGQGLEFLIYFQGNSAPDKSGLPSDRFSAERTGGSVSTLTIQRTQQEDSAVYLCASSLVHGTSYSNQPQHFGDGTRLSIL.

The V and J genes are TRBV28 and TRBJ2-7, with 9 nucleotides matching TRBD2. The V and J ends lost 10 bases and 7 bases, in that order; junction bases with no gene match: 17. From germline, CDR1 is MDHEN and CDR2 SYDVKM. The CDR3 is 15 residues long. The CDR3: CATATVARGGNEQYF. Written as DNA, the CDR3 is TGTGCCACTGCGACCGTGGCGCGGGGGGGCAATGAGCAGTACTTC.

J is TRBJ2-7 and V is TRBV14; D remains unclear. Germline CDR1 SGHDN, CDR2 FVKESK. Trimming stripped 1 base from V and 5 bases from J, with 12 bases between. CDR3 length: 14 amino acids. DNA for the CDR3: TGTGCCAGCAGCCAAGTCTGGTTGGGCGACGAGCAGTACTTC. This translates into CASSQVWLGDEQYF.

This clonotype occurred many times. J is TRBJ2-7 and V is TRBV27; the D gene is possibly TRBD2 (7 bases). CDR1 is MNHEY and CDR2 is SMNVEV in the germline V gene (reference sequence). Trimming took off 5 bases at V and 7 bases at J, with 15 bases between the two ends. The CDR3 runs to 13 residues. CDR3 residues: CASSPPAGAEQYF. The CDR3 DNA is TGTGCCAGCAGTCCGCCCGCGGGGGCTGAGCAGTACTTC.

The rearrangement uses TRBV12-3 or TRBV12-4 and TRBJ2-3; 12 bases agree with TRBD2. This CDR3 region has 14 residues. The J segment lost 6 bases and the V segment lost 7 bases, leaving 5 bases of the junction unmatched. CDR3 nucleotide sequence: TGTGCCAGCATCCTAGCGGGGGGGCCTGATACGCAGTATTTT. Translating it yields CASILAGGPDTQYF.